These 18 T cell receptor beta chains were all obtained from the same sample, sequenced in a study of shared clonotypes between healthy human individuals. Selected positively for CCR7 and CD45RO-negative, naive CD8 cells excluded terminally differentiated effector memory CD45RA+ cells. Assay: immunoSEQ multiplex PCR; the TCRdb copy retains only in-frame clones and omits some. The sample includes 2 million or so clones, roughly 94% of them seen just once. Sequencing was carried out using naive CD8+ T cells sorted from blood. These receptor sequences come from a man between 18 and 29 years old in good health.

V gene TRBV5-4 combines with J gene TRBJ2-3; TRBD1 might be the D (6 bases). The CDR3 contains 18 residues. V gave up 3 bases and J gave up 0 bases, with 20 bases separating them. Germline V gene sequence: CDR1 SGHNT, CDR2 YYREEE (reference sequence). The CDR3 DNA follows: TGTGCCAGCAGCTGGGGCCTACAGGGAACGATTAGCACAGATACGCAGTATTTT. This gives the protein CASSWGLQGTISTDTQYF.

The sample holds one count of this clone. Within the sample, other DNA sequences also encode this same CDR3. The CDR3 protein is CASSVAGQSYEQYF. In nucleotides, the CDR3 is TGTGCCAGCAGCGTAGCAGGCCAGAGCTACGAGCAGTACTTC. The rearrangement links TRBV9 to TRBJ2-7; the D is unclear. The CDR3 is 14 residues long. Per germline, CDR1 SGDLS and CDR2 YYNGEE. Trimming took 0 bases from V and 3 from J, leaving 10 bases between them.

The chain has TRBV7-2 and TRBJ2-7; D call uncertain. This CDR3 spans 15 amino acids. V was pared by 2 bases and J by 3 bases, with 14 bases between. Germline assignment: CDR1 SGHTA and CDR2 FQGNSA. CDR3 DNA sequence: TGTGCCAGCAGCTTAAAACCCCCCTCCGTCTACGAGCAGTACTTC. This sequence encodes CASSLKPPSVYEQYF.

The chain carries TRBV19 and TRBJ1-4; perhaps TRBD1 as D (5 bases). Trimming pared 6 bases from V and 4 bases from J, leaving 15 bases between. This CDR3 comprises 15 residues. Per the germline V gene, CDR1 is LNHDA and CDR2 is SQIVND (reference sequence). The CDR3 DNA is TGTGCCAGTAGCGGCTACAGGATGGGTAATGAAAAACTGTTTTTT. Amino acid sequence: CASSGYRMGNEKLFF.

As regards this clone: This same CDR3 is encoded by further DNA sequences in the sample. The rearrangement links TRBV28 to TRBJ1-4; TRBD1 might be the D (5 bases). The CDR3 has 14 amino acids. The V end was cut by 3 bases, the J end by 3 bases, with 8 bases between. Germline values: CDR1 MDHEN, CDR2 SYDVKM. CDR3 protein: CASSFQGANEKLFF. The CDR3 coding sequence is TGTGCCAGCAGTTTTCAGGGAGCTAATGAAAAACTGTTTTTT.

This chain uses TRBV5-6 with TRBJ2-7; 7 nucleotides agree with TRBD2. This CDR3 region has 15 residues. Germline CDR1 is SGHDT and CDR2 is YYEEEE. J gave up 5 bases and V 2 bases, and 10 bases lay outside the gene matches. This CDR3 is CASSFWGEGRDEQYF. The CDR3, as DNA: TGTGCCAGCAGCTTTTGGGGGGAGGGCCGCGACGAGCAGTACTTC.

The chain has TRBV11-2 and TRBJ2-1; 7 bases match TRBD2. J was trimmed by 2 bases and V by 5 bases; bases with no gene match: 18. Germline-derived CDR1 and CDR2 are SGHAT and FQNNGV. The CDR3 runs to 19 residues. This CDR3 is CASSTRPQLKAGPYNEQFF. Written as DNA, the CDR3 is TGTGCCAGCAGCACCCGACCCCAACTAAAAGCGGGGCCCTACAATGAGCAGTTCTTC. The full variable domain, rest sourced from reference TRBV11-2 and TRBJ2-1, is EAGVAQSPRYKIIEKRQSVAFWCNPISGHATLYWYQQILGQGPKLLIQFQNNGVVDDSQLPKDRFSAERLKGVDSTLKIQPAKLEDSAVYLCASSTRPQLKAGPYNEQFFGPGTRLTVL.

This clone came up once. The chain has TRBV6-6 and TRBJ2-3, with D possibly being TRBD2 (6 bases). Germline V gives CDR1 MNHNY, CDR2 SVGAGI (reference sequence). The germline V and J ends were trimmed by 6 bases and 4 bases, with 17 bases remaining between them. This CDR3 comprises 15 residues. CDR3 DNA: TGTGCCAGCAGCCTAGCTGTGGGGGGAGCAGATACGCAGTATTTT. It translates to CASSLAVGGADTQYF.

This clone was detected only once. The chain has TRBV9 and TRBJ2-2; TRBD1 might be the D (6 bases). The CDR3 runs to 16 residues. Germline loops: CDR1 SGDLS, CDR2 YYNGEE. Trimming took 3 bases from V and 3 from J, leaving 15 bases between them. The CDR3 is CASSGSGAADTGELFF. The CDR3 region has the DNA TGTGCCAGCAGCGGGTCAGGGGCGGCGGACACCGGGGAGCTGTTTTTT.

The chain employs TRBV7-9 and TRBJ2-2; 10 bases map to TRBD2. The germline CDR1 and CDR2 sequences are SEHNR and FQNEAQ (reference sequence). J gave up 0 bases and V 3 bases, and 4 bases lay outside the gene matches. The CDR3 has 17 residues. CDR3 sequence: CASSFPLAGANTGELFF. The CDR3 region has the DNA TGTGCCAGCAGCTTCCCTCTAGCGGGGGCGAACACCGGGGAGCTGTTTTTT.

The rearrangement uses TRBV18 and TRBJ1-2; tentative D call: TRBD1 (5 bases). CDR3 length: 13 residues. With 0 bases removed from V and 8 bases from J, the gap between germline ends came to 10 bases. Germline CDR1 and CDR2: KGHSH and LQKENI. The CDR3 nucleotides read TGTGCCAGCTCACCACCCGAGAGGGGCGGCTACACCTTC. It specifies CASSPPERGGYTF. Based on the CDR3 plus reference TRBV18 and TRBJ1-2, the full variable domain is NAGVMQNPRHLVRRRGQEARLRCSPMKGHSHVYWYRQLPEEGLKFMVYLQKENIIDESGMPKERFSAEFPKEGPSILRIQQVVRGDSAAYFCASSPPERGGYTFGSGTRLTVV.

This clone is a singleton in its sample. The chain couples TRBV28 to TRBJ1-2; D is uncertain. Deletions cut 1 base from V and 3 bases from J, with 15 bases between. CDR1 is MDHEN and CDR2 is SYDVKM in the germline V gene. The CDR3 sequence is 16 residues long. The CDR3 spells CASSLSLPFEYYGYTF. CDR3 in DNA: TGTGCCAGCAGTTTATCATTGCCCTTCGAATACTATGGCTACACCTTC.

V is TRBV7-9 and J is TRBJ2-1, with D possibly TRBD2 on 5 matching bases. The CDR3 loop spans 12 amino acids. Germline values: CDR1 SEHNR, CDR2 FQNEAQ (reference sequence). The germline V and J ends were trimmed by 1 base and 9 bases, with 7 bases remaining between them. CDR3 nucleotide sequence: TGTGCCAGCAGCTTAGGGAGGAGTGAGCAGTTCTTC. As protein: CASSLGRSEQFF.

The V gene is TRBV13, the J gene TRBJ2-5; D may be TRBD1 (6 bases). This CDR3 has 13 amino acids. Germline V lookup: CDR1 PRHDT, CDR2 FYEKMQ (reference sequence). V shed 5 bases and J shed 7 bases, with 14 bases lying between them. The CDR3: CASSPDSGGTQYF. CDR3 DNA: TGTGCCAGCAGCCCGGACAGTGGGGGGACCCAGTACTTC.

The chain carries TRBV15 and TRBJ1-6; D may be TRBD1 (5 bases). This CDR3 has 13 amino acids. V lost 10 bases to trimming and J lost 5 bases, with 12 bases between them. The germline V gene encodes CDR1 LNHNV and CDR2 YYDKDF (reference sequence). CDR3 coding DNA: TGTGCCATAGGGGACCCGAATAATTCACCCCTCCACTTT. Protein: CAIGDPNNSPLHF. The full variable domain, its missing parts supplied by reference TRBV15 and TRBJ1-6, is DAMVIQNPRYQVTQFGKPVTLSCSQTLNHNVMYWYQQKSSQAPKLLFHYYDKDFNNEADTPDNFQSRRPNTSFCFLDIRSPGLGDTAMYLCAIGDPNNSPLHFGNGTRLTVT.

The rearrangement links TRBV6-5 to TRBJ1-1, with a weak D call TRBD1 (5 bases). The V end was cut by 2 bases, the J end by 10 bases, with 11 bases between. Germline values: CDR1 MNHEY, CDR2 SVGAGI. This CDR3 spans 12 amino acids. For the CDR3, the DNA is TGTGCCAGCAGTTACGAAGGGGCGATAGCTTTCTTT. Its translation: CASSYEGAIAFF.

For this clone: The germline gene is not matched at one end of the junction; a read error may be the cause. The genes are TRBV7-9 and TRBJ2-7; 7 nucleotides agree with TRBD1. There are 16 residues in the CDR3. Germline V gene lookup returns CDR1 SEHNR and CDR2 FQNEAQ (reference sequence). The CDR3 region is CASSIAQGMSSYEQYF. The CDR3 DNA follows: TGTGCCAGCAGCATAGCACAGGGGATGTCTTCCTACGAGCAGTACTTC.

Concerning this clone itself: This specimen includes other DNA sequences encoding the same CDR3. The V and J genes are TRBV28 and TRBJ2-7; a weak D match, TRBD1 (5 bases). The CDR3 consists of 13 residues. The V end was cut by 1 base, the J end by 3 bases, with 7 bases between. Germline V gene lookup returns CDR1 MDHEN and CDR2 SYDVKM. The CDR3: CASSLFDSYEQYF. In DNA form, the CDR3 reads TGTGCCAGCAGTTTATTCGACAGCTACGAGCAGTACTTC.